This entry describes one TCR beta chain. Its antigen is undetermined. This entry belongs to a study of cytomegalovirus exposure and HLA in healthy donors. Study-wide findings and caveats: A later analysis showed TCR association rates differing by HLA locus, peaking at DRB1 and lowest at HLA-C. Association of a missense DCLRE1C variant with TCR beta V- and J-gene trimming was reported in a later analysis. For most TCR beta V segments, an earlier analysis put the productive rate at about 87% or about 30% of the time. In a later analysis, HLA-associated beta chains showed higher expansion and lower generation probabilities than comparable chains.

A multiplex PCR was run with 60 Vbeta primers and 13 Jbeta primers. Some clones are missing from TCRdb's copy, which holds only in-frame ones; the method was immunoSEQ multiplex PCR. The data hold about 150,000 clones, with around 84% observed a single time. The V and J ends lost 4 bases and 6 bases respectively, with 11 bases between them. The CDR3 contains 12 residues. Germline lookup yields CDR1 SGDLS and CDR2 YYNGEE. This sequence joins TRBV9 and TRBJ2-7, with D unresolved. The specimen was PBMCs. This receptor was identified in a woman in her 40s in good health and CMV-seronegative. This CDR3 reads CASSPHSGEQYF. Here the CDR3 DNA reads TGTGCCAGCAGCCCCCACTCCGGCGAGCAGTACTTC.